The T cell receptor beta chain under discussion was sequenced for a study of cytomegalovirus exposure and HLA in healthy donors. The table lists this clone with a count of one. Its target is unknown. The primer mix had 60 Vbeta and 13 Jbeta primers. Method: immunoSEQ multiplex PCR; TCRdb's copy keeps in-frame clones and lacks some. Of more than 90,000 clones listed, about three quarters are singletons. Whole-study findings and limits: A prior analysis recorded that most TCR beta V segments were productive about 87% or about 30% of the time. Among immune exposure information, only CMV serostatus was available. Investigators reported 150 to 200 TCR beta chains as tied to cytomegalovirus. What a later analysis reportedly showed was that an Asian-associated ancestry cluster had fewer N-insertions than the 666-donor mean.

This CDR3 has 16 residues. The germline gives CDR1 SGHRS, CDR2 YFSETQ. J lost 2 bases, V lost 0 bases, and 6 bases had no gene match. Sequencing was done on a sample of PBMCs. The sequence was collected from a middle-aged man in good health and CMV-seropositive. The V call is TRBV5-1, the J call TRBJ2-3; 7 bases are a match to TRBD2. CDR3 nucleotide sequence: TGCGCCAGCAGCTTGGAGATGGGGGGGAACACAGATACGCAGTATTTT. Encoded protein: CASSLEMGGNTDTQYF. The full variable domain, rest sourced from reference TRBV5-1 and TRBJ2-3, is KAGVTQTPRYLIKTRGQQVTLSCSPISGHRSVSWYQQTPGQGLQFLFEYFSETQRNKGNFPGRFSGRQFSNSRSEMNVSTLELGDSALYLCASSLEMGGNTDTQYFGPGTRLTVL.